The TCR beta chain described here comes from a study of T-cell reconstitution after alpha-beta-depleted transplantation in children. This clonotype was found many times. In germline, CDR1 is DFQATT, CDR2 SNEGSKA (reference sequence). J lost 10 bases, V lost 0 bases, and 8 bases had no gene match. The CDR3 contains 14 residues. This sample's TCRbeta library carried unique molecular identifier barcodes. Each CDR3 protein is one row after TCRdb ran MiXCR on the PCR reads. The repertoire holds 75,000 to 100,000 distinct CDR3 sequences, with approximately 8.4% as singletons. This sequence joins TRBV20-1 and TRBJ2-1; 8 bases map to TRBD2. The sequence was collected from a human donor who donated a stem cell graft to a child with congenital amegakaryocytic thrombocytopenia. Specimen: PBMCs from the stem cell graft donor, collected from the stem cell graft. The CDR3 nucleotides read TGCAGTGCTAGAGATCCAGCGGGAGCCTGGGAGCAGTTCTTC. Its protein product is CSARDPAGAWEQFF.